The source of this TCR beta chain is a study of T-cell memory formation after mild COVID-19. In the case of this clonotype: Its antigen is as yet unknown.

Study-wide results and caveats: Certain responding clones were present in pre-infection memory, suggesting participation of cross-reactive memory. A second wave of clones peaked on day 37, and their SARS-CoV-2 specificity went unconfirmed. Contracting CD4+ clones sat mainly in CM and EM; CD8+ in EMRA.

TCRdb re-analysed the 5' RACE reads in MiXCR, keeping a single row per CDR3 protein. The sample includes approximately 480,000 distinct CDR3 sequences, 18% seen only once; the top ten take approximately 13%. The TCR comes from an adult woman who had mild COVID-19 (a few samples of this study predate the infection). Cell type and time point are not known. Source material: PBMCs or a T cell subset sorted from them (not recorded which).

The CDR3 here is CASSEVGLQETQYF. The CDR3 DNA is TGTGCCAGCAGTGAGGTGGGTTTGCAAGAGACCCAGTACTTC. This sequence joins TRBV12-3 or TRBV12-4 and TRBJ2-5; D not certain. The V and J ends lost 5 bases and 2 bases respectively, with 12 bases between them. The CDR3 loop spans 14 amino acids.